The T cell receptor beta chain under discussion was sequenced for a study of technical replicates of blood from a handful of donors. With 7 bases clipped from V and 1 base from J, the junction kept 5 bases outside the gene matches. The CDR3 contains 14 residues. Looked up from germline, CDR1 is SNHLY and CDR2 is FYNNEI. Here immunoSEQ multiplex PCR was the method, and the copy in TCRdb shows in-frame clones only, minus some. The sample contains fewer than 110,000 clones, 96% of which appear only once. The source material was T cells isolated from PBMCs. This receptor was obtained from a human donor in good health. This sequence joins TRBV2 and TRBJ2-7, with 9 bases lining up with TRBD2. CDR3 sequence reads: CASKRAGGSYEQYF. CDR3 DNA sequence: TGTGCCAGCAAACGAGCGGGGGGTTCCTACGAGCAGTACTTC.